This paragraph covers one T cell receptor (beta chain) sequence. The specificity of this receptor is unknown. No clone much larger than this one lies a single base away; base qualities are absent. The sample is drawn from a study of graft-versus-host responses after intestinal transplantation (dated by TCRdb to the early 2020s). With respect to the entire study: Multivisceral, liver-intestinal, or isolated intestinal transplants were received by the recipients. Every recipient was given anti-thymocyte globulin induction, followed by around three years of maintenance tacrolimus and steroids. After intestinal transplantation, graft-versus-host and host-versus-graft alloreactive T cell clones were followed in the graft, circulation and bone marrow using bulk TCR-beta CDR3 sequencing. To identify alloreactive clones, pre-transplant mixed lymphocyte reaction products were sequenced and then compared with unstimulated pre-transplant donor and recipient T cells. The cohort enrolled about two dozen intestinal transplant recipients, one of whom was a retransplant, and a few patients without pretransplant specimens were excluded. A peak of at least 4% donor T cells among recipient peripheral blood mononuclear cells was the definition used for donor T cell macrochimerism. Rather than being sequenced by the commercial service, samples from a few later patients were sequenced in-house on an Illumina MiSeq and processed with MiXCR. Beyond this particular receptor, the publication reports: GvH clones turned up in recipient bone marrow, with some appearing earlier in ileal mucosa or blood, a pattern consistent with an intestinal mucosal origin. Conclusions were limited by the relatively low number and heterogeneity of intestinal transplant patients. Patients with donor T cell macrochimerism had high GvH to HvG T cell clonal ratios in their allografts. Early after transplant, peak levels of circulating GvH clones were associated with declines in HvG clones.

As encoded in the germline V gene (reference sequence), CDR1 is SGHNT while CDR2 is YYREEE. Including cysteine and phenylalanine, the CDR3 has 14 amino acids. Only the CDR3 part of the read is kept: 42 bases, read in frame from the first base. V loses 2 bases, J loses 4 bases, and the germline ends lie 7 bases apart. Blood samples were collected up to 4 times in the first month after transplant and then at least monthly when available. The library was built by means of the immunoSEQ multiplex PCR assay. For most patients, high-throughput TCR-beta CDR3 sequencing of genomic DNA was performed by Adaptive Biotechnologies. The published analysis was carried out like this. TCR sequencing data for roughly 18 patients were retrieved from Adaptive's ImmunoSEQ software; a few other patients were processed with MiXCR and VDJtools. CDR3 nucleotide sequences shared between donor and recipient were removed because their origin could not be assigned. Alloreactive clones required at least 2-fold expansion over unstimulated cells and minimum CFSE-low frequency of 0.002% (template counts) or 0.001% (read counts). A clone was considered mappable if detected in the sequenced pre-transplant spleen, lymph node, or MLR CFSE-low populations of the donor or recipient. The cumulative frequency of alloreactive clones was calculated as a percentage of all sequences, weighted by copy number. Here the immuneACCESS table is served through TCRdb, limited to in-frame sequences with V and J called. Missing clones are a known gap in these copies; in checked studies unresolved V genes cover under half, and the rest lacks a known reason. That table gives V, J and clone size, and the DNA gave D and trimming. The sample table lists 85,000 to 100,000 clones, about 83% of them with a count of one. Of the sample, around 1.4% falls within the top ten clones.

The sequencing here drew on PBMCs, taken 255 days after intestinal transplant. Recombination joined TRBV5-4 with TRBJ1-6, with the D gene not clear enough to name. This TCR was recovered from a human patient who received an intestinal transplant, so some T cells may come from the graft donor. The nucleotide sequence is TGTGCCAGCAGCTTTGCCGGGTATAATTCACCCCTCCACTTT. It translates to CASSFAGYNSPLHF.